This is a list of T cell receptor beta chains from one sample in a study of blood T cell repertoires in COVID-19. Data came from immunoSEQ multiplex PCR; TCRdb stores just in-frame clones and leaves some out. The sample records about 200,000 clones, 80% to 95% being singletons. Sequencing used peripheral blood. The receptors shown here come from a man aged 50 to 59 with acute or convalescent COVID-19. Each CDR3 is given with its conserved first and last residue. D genes are given only for firm matches. Size tells how often a clone was seen (once, few, many) or the class of an expanded clone, and some rows leave it out.

cdr3_length: 14; d_call: TRBD1; j_call: TRBJ2-5; v_call: TRBV5-1; clone_size: -; cdr3_nt: TGCGCCAGCAGCGTTACAGGGGACCAAGAGACCCAGTACTTC; cdr3_aa: CASSVTGDQETQYF
cdr3_length: 15; d_call: -; j_call: TRBJ2-2; v_call: TRBV10-3; clone_size: -; cdr3_nt: TGTGCCATCAGTGAGTCTCTTGGCAACACCGGGGAGCTGTTTTTT; cdr3_aa: CAISESLGNTGELFF
cdr3_length: 15; d_call: -; j_call: TRBJ2-1; v_call: TRBV3-1/TRBV3-2; clone_size: -; cdr3_nt: TGTGCCAGCAGCCCCCGCTACCCAGGGCAGACTGAGCAGTTCTTC; cdr3_aa: CASSPRYPGQTEQFF
cdr3_length: 15; d_call: -; j_call: TRBJ1-2; v_call: TRBV6-1; clone_size: -; cdr3_nt: TGTGCCAGCAGTGAAGGGGCCTCAAGCAACTATGGCTACACCTTC; cdr3_aa: CASSEGASSNYGYTF
cdr3_length: 14; d_call: TRBD1; j_call: TRBJ2-2; v_call: TRBV7-9; clone_size: once; cdr3_nt: TGTGCCAGCAGCGGGACAGGCTCCCCCGGGGAGCTGTTTTTT; cdr3_aa: CASSGTGSPGELFF
cdr3_length: 13; d_call: -; j_call: TRBJ2-1; v_call: TRBV3-1/TRBV3-2; clone_size: -; cdr3_nt: TGTGCCAGCAGCCAGGCGGGCCCCGTCGAGCAGTTCTTC; cdr3_aa: CASSQAGPVEQFF
cdr3_length: 16; d_call: -; j_call: TRBJ1-3; v_call: TRBV9; clone_size: -; cdr3_nt: TGTGCCAGCAGCTCCGACGGGGGACTCTCTGGAAACACCATATATTTT; cdr3_aa: CASSSDGGLSGNTIYF
cdr3_length: 13; d_call: -; j_call: TRBJ1-5; v_call: TRBV19; clone_size: -; cdr3_nt: TGTGCCAGCGGGGGAGGCTTGAGTCAGCCCCAGCATTTT; cdr3_aa: CASGGGLSQPQHF
cdr3_length: 17; d_call: -; j_call: TRBJ1-3; v_call: TRBV6-1; clone_size: once; cdr3_nt: TGTGCCAGCAGTGAAGCCTATTTGGTCTACTCTGGAAACACCATATATTTT; cdr3_aa: CASSEAYLVYSGNTIYF
cdr3_length: 14; d_call: TRBD2; j_call: TRBJ2-1; v_call: TRBV10-3; clone_size: once; cdr3_nt: TGTGCCATCTCGACTAGCGGGAGCCCTAATGAGCAGTTCTTC; cdr3_aa: CAISTSGSPNEQFF
cdr3_length: 15; d_call: TRBD1; j_call: TRBJ2-7; v_call: TRBV24-1; clone_size: once; cdr3_nt: TGTGCCACCAGTGACCCTGGGACAGGGGCTCACGAGCAGTACTTC; cdr3_aa: CATSDPGTGAHEQYF
cdr3_length: 18; d_call: TRBD2; j_call: TRBJ2-3; v_call: TRBV10-1; clone_size: few; cdr3_nt: TGCGCCAGCAGTGCCCAAGTAGCTAGCGGGAAAAGCACAGATACGCAGTATTTT; cdr3_aa: CASSAQVASGKSTDTQYF
cdr3_length: 14; d_call: -; j_call: TRBJ1-4; v_call: TRBV5-1; clone_size: -; cdr3_nt: TGCGCCAGCAGCTCGATACAGGGATTTGAAAAACTGTTTTTT; cdr3_aa: CASSSIQGFEKLFF
cdr3_length: 15; d_call: TRBD2; j_call: TRBJ2-3; v_call: TRBV7-3; clone_size: -; cdr3_nt: TGTGCCAGCAGCTTGACTAGCGGGGCTACAGATACGCAGTATTTT; cdr3_aa: CASSLTSGATDTQYF
cdr3_length: 14; d_call: -; j_call: TRBJ1-1; v_call: TRBV11-2; clone_size: -; cdr3_nt: TGTGCCAGCAGCTTAGTTGGACAGAATACTGAAGCTTTCTTT; cdr3_aa: CASSLVGQNTEAFF
cdr3_length: 17; d_call: TRBD2; j_call: TRBJ2-1; v_call: TRBV5-1; clone_size: -; cdr3_nt: TGCGCCAGCAGCTCCGGGACTAGCGGGGTCCCCGGGAATGAGCAGTTCTTC; cdr3_aa: CASSSGTSGVPGNEQFF
cdr3_length: 15; d_call: -; j_call: TRBJ2-3; v_call: TRBV7-2; clone_size: -; cdr3_nt: TGTGCCAGCAGCTTAGGGGGGCTAGGCACAGATACGCAGTATTTT; cdr3_aa: CASSLGGLGTDTQYF
cdr3_length: 15; d_call: TRBD1; j_call: TRBJ2-3; v_call: TRBV6-5; clone_size: once; cdr3_nt: TGTGCCAGCAGTTACGAGGGACAGGGGGCAGATACGCAGTATTTT; cdr3_aa: CASSYEGQGADTQYF
cdr3_length: 13; d_call: -; j_call: TRBJ2-5; v_call: TRBV28; clone_size: -; cdr3_nt: TGTGCCAGCAGGAGTTCAGGGCGGGAGACCCAGTACTTC; cdr3_aa: CASRSSGRETQYF
cdr3_length: 16; d_call: TRBD2; j_call: TRBJ2-6; v_call: TRBV3-1/TRBV3-2; clone_size: -; cdr3_nt: TGTGCCAGCAGCCAAGGGGCGGGAGCCGGGGCCAACGTCCTGACTTTC; cdr3_aa: CASSQGAGAGANVLTF
cdr3_length: 14; d_call: TRBD1; j_call: TRBJ2-1; v_call: TRBV3-1/TRBV3-2; clone_size: -; cdr3_nt: TGTGCCAGCAGCCACAGGACAGGGGGTGATGAGCAGTTCTTC; cdr3_aa: CASSHRTGGDEQFF
cdr3_length: 16; d_call: -; j_call: TRBJ1-5; v_call: TRBV28; clone_size: -; cdr3_nt: TGTGCCAGCAGTCCGGGTCCAGGGGTCGTAGATCAGCCCCAGCATTTT; cdr3_aa: CASSPGPGVVDQPQHF
cdr3_length: 16; d_call: TRBD2; j_call: TRBJ2-3; v_call: TRBV7-8; clone_size: -; cdr3_nt: TGTGCCAGCAGCCCGCGCCGGGGGGGCAACACAGATACGCAGTATTTT; cdr3_aa: CASSPRRGGNTDTQYF
cdr3_length: 14; d_call: -; j_call: TRBJ1-2; v_call: TRBV9; clone_size: -; cdr3_nt: TGTGCCAGCAGCGTAGTGCCAGGAAGCTATGGCTACACCTTC; cdr3_aa: CASSVVPGSYGYTF
cdr3_length: 13; d_call: TRBD1; j_call: TRBJ1-1; v_call: TRBV19; clone_size: -; cdr3_nt: TGTGCCAGTTCCTGGACAGGAGGGACTGAAGCTTTCTTT; cdr3_aa: CASSWTGGTEAFF
cdr3_length: 15; d_call: -; j_call: TRBJ1-3; v_call: TRBV7-2; clone_size: -; cdr3_nt: TGTGCCAGCAGCTTAGCTCGGAGCTCTGGAAACACCATATATTTT; cdr3_aa: CASSLARSSGNTIYF
cdr3_length: 12; d_call: -; j_call: TRBJ1-2; v_call: TRBV28; clone_size: -; cdr3_nt: TGTGCCAGCAGTAGCCGGTTTTATGGCTACACCTTC; cdr3_aa: CASSSRFYGYTF
cdr3_length: 12; d_call: -; j_call: TRBJ1-4; v_call: TRBV12-3/TRBV12-4; clone_size: -; cdr3_nt: TGTGCCAGTAGCTGGGACACGGAAAAACTGTTTTTT; cdr3_aa: CASSWDTEKLFF
cdr3_length: 14; d_call: -; j_call: TRBJ2-5; v_call: TRBV3-1/TRBV3-2; clone_size: once; cdr3_nt: TGTGCCAGCAGCCAAGACCTCGGGAAAGAGACCCAGTACTTC; cdr3_aa: CASSQDLGKETQYF
cdr3_length: 15; d_call: TRBD1; j_call: TRBJ2-2; v_call: TRBV27; clone_size: -; cdr3_nt: TGTGCCAGCAGTTTAATGGGACAGAGTATGGCCGAGCTGTTTTTT; cdr3_aa: CASSLMGQSMAELFF
cdr3_length: 13; d_call: -; j_call: TRBJ1-6; v_call: TRBV5-1; clone_size: -; cdr3_nt: TGCGCCAGCAGCTCAGGGTCGGACTCACCCCTCCACTTT; cdr3_aa: CASSSGSDSPLHF
cdr3_length: 15; d_call: TRBD1; j_call: TRBJ2-1; v_call: TRBV28; clone_size: -; cdr3_nt: TGTGCCAGCACCGTACCGGGACAGGGGGTCAATGAGCAGTTCTTC; cdr3_aa: CASTVPGQGVNEQFF
cdr3_length: 17; d_call: TRBD1; j_call: TRBJ1-5; v_call: TRBV19; clone_size: few; cdr3_nt: TGTGCCAGTAGTGCTAACAGGGGAGGTTCGTTGGATCAGCCCCAGCATTTT; cdr3_aa: CASSANRGGSLDQPQHF
cdr3_length: 15; d_call: -; j_call: TRBJ1-6; v_call: TRBV7-2; clone_size: -; cdr3_nt: TGTGCCAGCAGCTTATGGGGCGGGGGGGGTTCACCCCTCCACTTT; cdr3_aa: CASSLWGGGGSPLHF
cdr3_length: 15; d_call: -; j_call: TRBJ1-4; v_call: TRBV28; clone_size: -; cdr3_nt: TGTGCCAGCAGTTTAGTTGCGCCACTTAATGAAAAACTGTTTTTT; cdr3_aa: CASSLVAPLNEKLFF
cdr3_length: 15; d_call: TRBD1; j_call: TRBJ1-4; v_call: TRBV6-5; clone_size: -; cdr3_nt: TGTGCCAGCAGCCCAGCGACAGGGCTAAGAGAAAAACTGTTTTTT; cdr3_aa: CASSPATGLREKLFF
cdr3_length: 13; d_call: -; j_call: TRBJ2-1; v_call: TRBV6-5; clone_size: -; cdr3_nt: TGTGCCAGCAGTTACTCGACTAGGGGTGAGCAGTTCTTC; cdr3_aa: CASSYSTRGEQFF
cdr3_length: 13; d_call: -; j_call: TRBJ2-1; v_call: TRBV30; clone_size: -; cdr3_nt: TGTGCCTGGGCCGAAGACAGGCGTGGTGAGCAGTTCTTC; cdr3_aa: CAWAEDRRGEQFF
cdr3_length: 13; d_call: -; j_call: TRBJ1-2; v_call: TRBV5-8; clone_size: -; cdr3_nt: TGTGCCAGCAGCCCGGACAGAAACTATGGCTACACCTTC; cdr3_aa: CASSPDRNYGYTF
cdr3_length: 16; d_call: TRBD1; j_call: TRBJ2-7; v_call: TRBV7-2; clone_size: -; cdr3_nt: TGTGCCAGCAGCGCACAAAAGGACAGGGCTCCCTACGAGCAGTACTTC; cdr3_aa: CASSAQKDRAPYEQYF
cdr3_length: 13; d_call: TRBD1; j_call: TRBJ1-1; v_call: TRBV20-1; clone_size: -; cdr3_nt: TGCAGTGCTAGTTCAGGGGGGATCACTGAAGCTTTCTTT; cdr3_aa: CSASSGGITEAFF
cdr3_length: 12; d_call: -; j_call: TRBJ1-1; v_call: TRBV2; clone_size: once; cdr3_nt: TGTGCCAGCAACCTACAGGGAAGTGAAGCTTTCTTT; cdr3_aa: CASNLQGSEAFF
cdr3_length: 16; d_call: -; j_call: TRBJ1-4; v_call: TRBV5-1; clone_size: -; cdr3_nt: TGCGCCAGCAGCTTGATCGGGGGTCGAGGTAATGAAAAACTGTTTTTT; cdr3_aa: CASSLIGGRGNEKLFF
cdr3_length: 13; d_call: -; j_call: TRBJ2-7; v_call: TRBV29-1; clone_size: once; cdr3_nt: TGCAGCGTTGACTCTTACACCGGGGGAGAGCAGTACTTC; cdr3_aa: CSVDSYTGGEQYF
cdr3_length: 14; d_call: -; j_call: TRBJ1-3; v_call: TRBV27; clone_size: once; cdr3_nt: TGTGCCAGCAGTCCTCGGGGTAATGGAAACACCATATATTTT; cdr3_aa: CASSPRGNGNTIYF
cdr3_length: 13; d_call: -; j_call: TRBJ2-5; v_call: TRBV3-1/TRBV3-2; clone_size: -; cdr3_nt: TGTGCCAGCAGCCAAGGCGGTCAAGAGACCCAGTACTTC; cdr3_aa: CASSQGGQETQYF
cdr3_length: 13; d_call: -; j_call: TRBJ1-1; v_call: TRBV30; clone_size: -; cdr3_nt: TGTGCCTGGAGGGGGGGACCGAACACTGAAGCTTTCTTT; cdr3_aa: CAWRGGPNTEAFF
cdr3_length: 11; d_call: TRBD1; j_call: TRBJ1-1; v_call: TRBV20-1; clone_size: -; cdr3_nt: TGCAGGGGGGACAGGAACACTGAAGCTTTCTTT; cdr3_aa: CRGDRNTEAFF
cdr3_length: 18; d_call: TRBD2; j_call: TRBJ2-2; v_call: TRBV7-2; clone_size: -; cdr3_nt: TGTGCCAGCAGCTCACGCGGTGGGGGAGGGGAGGTCACCGGGGAGCTGTTTTTT; cdr3_aa: CASSSRGGGGEVTGELFF
cdr3_length: 16; d_call: TRBD2; j_call: TRBJ2-3; v_call: TRBV4-1; clone_size: -; cdr3_nt: TGCGCCAGCAGCCCCTTGGGCCGGGGGGTCGGGAATACGCAGTATTTT; cdr3_aa: CASSPLGRGVGNTQYF
cdr3_length: 16; d_call: TRBD1; j_call: TRBJ2-7; v_call: TRBV5-1; clone_size: once; cdr3_nt: TGCGCCAGCAGCTCTAGCCAGGGGGCGGGGATCTACGAGCAGTACTTC; cdr3_aa: CASSSSQGAGIYEQYF
cdr3_length: 12; d_call: -; j_call: TRBJ2-1; v_call: TRBV27; clone_size: -; cdr3_nt: TGTGCCAGCAGTGCCAACAGCGGTGAGCAGTTCTTC; cdr3_aa: CASSANSGEQFF